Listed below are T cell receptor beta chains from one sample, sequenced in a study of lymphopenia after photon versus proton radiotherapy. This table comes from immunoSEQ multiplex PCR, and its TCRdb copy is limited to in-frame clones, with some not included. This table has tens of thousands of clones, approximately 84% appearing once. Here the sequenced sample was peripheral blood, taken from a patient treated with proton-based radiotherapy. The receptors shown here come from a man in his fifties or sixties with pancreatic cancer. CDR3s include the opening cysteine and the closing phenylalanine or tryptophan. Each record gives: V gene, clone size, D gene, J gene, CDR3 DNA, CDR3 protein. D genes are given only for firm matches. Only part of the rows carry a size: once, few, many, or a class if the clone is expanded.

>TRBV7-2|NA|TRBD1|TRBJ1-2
TGTGCCAGCAGTCGCATCGACTTACAGGGGGCCATCTATGGCTACACCTTC
CASSRIDLQGAIYGYTF
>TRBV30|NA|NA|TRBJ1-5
TGTGCCTGGAGTCCATCGAGTCAGTTACATAATCAGCCCCAGCATTTT
CAWSPSSQLHNQPQHF
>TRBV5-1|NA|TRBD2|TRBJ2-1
TGCGCCAGCAGCCCATTAGCGGGTTTTAATGAGCAGTTCTTC
CASSPLAGFNEQFF
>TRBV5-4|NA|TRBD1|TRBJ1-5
TGTGCCAGCAGCAAGGGACAGGGTGAAGGTCAGCCCCAGCATTTT
CASSKGQGEGQPQHF
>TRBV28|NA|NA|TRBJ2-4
TGTGCCAGCAGTGGCCGACAGGGGAGGGACATTCAGTACTTC
CASSGRQGRDIQYF
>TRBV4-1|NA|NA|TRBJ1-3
TGCGCCAGCAGCCAAATAGGTCCAAACTCTGGAAACACCATATATTTT
CASSQIGPNSGNTIYF
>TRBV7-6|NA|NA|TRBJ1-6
TGTGCCAGCCGCTTGGGGCGGCAGGGTACTTCACCCCTCCACTTT
CASRLGRQGTSPLHF
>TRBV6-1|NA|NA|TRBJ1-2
TGTGCCAGCAGTGAACACATCAGGGGCGAATATGGCTACACCTTC
CASSEHIRGEYGYTF
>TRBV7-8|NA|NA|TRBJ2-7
TGTGCCAGCAGCTTAGAAGGGGGGAGCTCCTACGAGCAGTACTTC
CASSLEGGSSYEQYF
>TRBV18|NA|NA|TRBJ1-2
TGTGCCAGCTCACTAGACGCAGGGATTGGCAACTATGGCTACACCTTC
CASSLDAGIGNYGYTF
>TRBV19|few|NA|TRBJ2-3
TGTGCCAGTAGTACGGGGGGCGGAGGTACGCAGTATTTT
CASSTGGGGTQYF
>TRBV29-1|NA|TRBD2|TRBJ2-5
TGCAGCGTTGAAGATACAGCGGGAGTTCAAGAGACCCAGTACTTC
CSVEDTAGVQETQYF
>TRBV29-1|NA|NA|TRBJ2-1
TGCAGCGTTGGTTGGGGGACCAATGAGCAGTTCTTC
CSVGWGTNEQFF
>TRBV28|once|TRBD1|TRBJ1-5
TGTGCCAGCAGTCTCGACAGGGGGCTGAATCAGCCCCAGCATTTT
CASSLDRGLNQPQHF
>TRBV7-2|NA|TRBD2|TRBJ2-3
TGTGCCGAGGTCCCTAGCGGGAGCACAGATACGCAGTATTTT
CAEVPSGSTDTQYF
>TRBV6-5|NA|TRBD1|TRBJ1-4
TGTGCCAGCAGTTACGAGGACAGGGGCCCCGGGGACCAACTGTTTTTT
CASSYEDRGPGDQLFF
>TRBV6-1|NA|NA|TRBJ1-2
TGTGCCAGCAGTGAAGCAAATTTGGGTGTAAATGGCTACACCTTC
CASSEANLGVNGYTF
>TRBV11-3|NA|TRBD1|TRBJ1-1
TGTGCCAGCAGCTGGGAACAGGGGCGGGAAGCTTTCTTT
CASSWEQGREAFF
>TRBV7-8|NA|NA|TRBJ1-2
TGTGCCAGCAGCCCAAATTCGGAGGGCTATGGCTACACCTTC
CASSPNSEGYGYTF
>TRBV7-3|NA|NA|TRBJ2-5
TGTGCCAGCAGCGCGAGCGGGTCTGGGGAGACCCAGTACTTC
CASSASGSGETQYF
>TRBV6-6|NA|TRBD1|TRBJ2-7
TGTGCCAGCAGTTACGACAGGGTGCTTGGTGAGCAGTACTTC
CASSYDRVLGEQYF
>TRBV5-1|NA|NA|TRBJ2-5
TGCGCCAGCAGGGTAGGAGGGATGGTTCGGGAGACCCAGTACTTC
CASRVGGMVRETQYF
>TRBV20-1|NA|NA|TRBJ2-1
TGCAGTGCACCCTTAGGTGAGCAGTTCTTC
CSAPLGEQFF
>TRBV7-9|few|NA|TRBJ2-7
TGTGCCAGCAGCAGGACCCGAACCCACGAGCAGTACTTC
CASSRTRTHEQYF
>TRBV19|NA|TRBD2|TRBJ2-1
TGTGCCAGTAGTGTTCGGACTAGCGGGAGGGCCTTCGGCAATGAGCAGTTCTTC
CASSVRTSGRAFGNEQFF
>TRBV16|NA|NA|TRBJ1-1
TGTGCCAGCAGCAAGGGCAGGGGCGCTTCCATGAACACTGAAGCTTTCTTT
CASSKGRGASMNTEAFF
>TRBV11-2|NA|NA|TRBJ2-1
TGTGCCAGCAGCTTACAAAGCTCCTACAATGAGCAGTTCTTC
CASSLQSSYNEQFF
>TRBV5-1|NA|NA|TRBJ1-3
TGCGCCAGCAGCTTTCGGGACGGCCGAAGTAATGGAAACACCATATATTTT
CASSFRDGRSNGNTIYF
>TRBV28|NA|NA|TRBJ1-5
TGTGCCAGCCTCACAAGGGGCCGTAGCAATCAGCCCCAGCATTTT
CASLTRGRSNQPQHF
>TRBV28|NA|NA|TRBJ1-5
TGTGCCAGCAGTTTGCGGACAAGAGATAGCAATCAGCCCCAGCATTTT
CASSLRTRDSNQPQHF
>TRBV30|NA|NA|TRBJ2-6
TGTGCCTGGAGTGTGGCCTCTGGGGCCAACGTCCTGACTTTC
CAWSVASGANVLTF
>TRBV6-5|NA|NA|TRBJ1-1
TGTGCCAGCAGTTACTTTGCCAGTGGGGTCGCTGAAGCTTTCTTT
CASSYFASGVAEAFF
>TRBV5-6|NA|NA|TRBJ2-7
TGTGCCAGCAGCTACTCCTACGAGCAGTACTTC
CASSYSYEQYF
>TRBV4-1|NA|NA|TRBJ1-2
TGCGCCAGCAGCCAAGATGGTATGGCTGGCTACACCTTC
CASSQDGMAGYTF
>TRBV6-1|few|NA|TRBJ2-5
TGTGCCAGCAGTTCGTGGGGATCAGGGGAGACCCAGTACTTC
CASSSWGSGETQYF
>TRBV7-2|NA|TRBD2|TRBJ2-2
TGTGCCAGCAGCTTAGAAGATAGCGGGATCGGGGAGCTGTTTTTT
CASSLEDSGIGELFF
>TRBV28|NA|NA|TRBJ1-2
TGTGCCAGCAGTTTATCCGGGTTAGAGCGTGGCTACACCTTC
CASSLSGLERGYTF
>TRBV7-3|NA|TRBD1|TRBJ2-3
TGTGCCAGCAGCACCGGGACAGGAAGGGATACGCAGTATTTT
CASSTGTGRDTQYF
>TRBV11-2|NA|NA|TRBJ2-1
TGTGCCAGCAGCCCTCCGGATCTCTCCTACAATGAGCAGTTCTTC
CASSPPDLSYNEQFF
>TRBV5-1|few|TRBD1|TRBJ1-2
TGCGCCAGCAGTCGGGACAGGGCCATCAGCTACACCTTC
CASSRDRAISYTF
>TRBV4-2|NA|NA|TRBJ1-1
TGTGCCAGCAGCCAAGGATTTTTGGACGGGAACACTGAAGCTTTCTTT
CASSQGFLDGNTEAFF
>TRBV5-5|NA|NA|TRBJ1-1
TGTGCCAGCAGCTTGTCTGTGGGGAACACTGAAGCTTTCTTT
CASSLSVGNTEAFF
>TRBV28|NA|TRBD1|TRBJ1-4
TGTGCCAGCAGTTTTACCCCCGGCGACAGGGGGATGAGGAGTGGGGAAAAACTGTTTTTT
CASSFTPGDRGMRSGEKLFF
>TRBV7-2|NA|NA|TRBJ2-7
TGTGCCAGCAGTCGGGGGACAGCAACCTACGAGCAGTACTTC
CASSRGTATYEQYF
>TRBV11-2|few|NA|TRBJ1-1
TGTGCCAGCAGCTACAGATACACTGAAGCTTTCTTT
CASSYRYTEAFF
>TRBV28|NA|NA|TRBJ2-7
TGTGCCAGCAGTTCTCGCTACGAGCAGTACTTC
CASSSRYEQYF
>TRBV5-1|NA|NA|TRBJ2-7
TGCGCCAGCAGCGCGAGCTCCTACGAGCAGTACTTC
CASSASSYEQYF
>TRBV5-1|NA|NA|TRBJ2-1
TGCGCCAGCAGGGGGGGAGTGTACCACAATGAGCAGTTCTTC
CASRGGVYHNEQFF
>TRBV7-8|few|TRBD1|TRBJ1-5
TGTGCCAGCAGCTTGTATCAGGGGGCTCAGCCCCAGCATTTT
CASSLYQGAQPQHF
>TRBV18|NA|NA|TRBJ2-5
TGTGCCAGCTCCCAGGTTCGAGAGACCCAGTACTTC
CASSQVRETQYF
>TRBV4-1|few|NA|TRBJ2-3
TGCGCCAGCAGCGAGTTCGCGGGGACCACAGATACGCAGTATTTT
CASSEFAGTTDTQYF
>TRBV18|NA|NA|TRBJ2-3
TGTGCCAGCTCACCACGCACAGATACGCAGTATTTT
CASSPRTDTQYF
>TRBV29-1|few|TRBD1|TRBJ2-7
TGCAGCGTTGAAGAAGGAAACAGGGGCCGGGAGCAGTACTTC
CSVEEGNRGREQYF
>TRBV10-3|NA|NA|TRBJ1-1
TGTGCCATCAGTGAATGGGGGTTGAAGAACACTGAAGCTTTCTTT
CAISEWGLKNTEAFF
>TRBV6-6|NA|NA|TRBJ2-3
TGTGCCAGCAGCTCCGGGACTTCCACAGATACGCAGTATTTT
CASSSGTSTDTQYF
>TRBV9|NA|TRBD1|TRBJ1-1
TGTGCCAGCAGCGTAGGCAACAGGGGGTTCACTGAAGCTTTCTTT
CASSVGNRGFTEAFF
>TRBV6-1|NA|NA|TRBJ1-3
TGTGCCAGCAGTGATTCCCGGGCCGAGACTGGAAACACCATATATTTT
CASSDSRAETGNTIYF
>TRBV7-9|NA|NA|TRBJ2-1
TGTGCCAGCAGCCCCAGCCAGACTTACGATGAGCAGTTCTTC
CASSPSQTYDEQFF
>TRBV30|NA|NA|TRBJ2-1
TGTGCCTGGAGAGGTTACAATGAGCAGTTCTTC
CAWRGYNEQFF